This record concerns one TCR beta chain sequence. Its antigen is currently unknown. This record belongs to a study of shared clonotypes between healthy human individuals. CD45RO+ cells joined CCR7-negative CD45RA+ TemRA cells to form CD8 memory. Authors' processing steps: Filtering differed because ImmunoSEQ produced junction-only sequences that carried no quality scores. Using immunoSEQ multiplex PCR, the repertoire was profiled, and TCRdb retains in-frame clones only, with some absent. V, J and clone size were drawn from that table, and D and trimming were deduced from the DNA. The table shows approximately 400,000 clones, with 96% occurring only once. Study-wide points: Naive CD4 clonotype sharing across a few donors was 4% to 5%. Estimated richness was generally greater in naive than memory subsets.

V dropped 0 bases and J dropped 8 bases, with 13 bases sitting between them. This CDR3 is 15 amino acids long. CDR1 and CDR2 from the germline V gene are MNHEY and SVGAGI. This clonotype was obtained from a man younger than 45 in good health. Sample: memory CD8+ T cells sorted from blood. Subset indicated: CD45RO+ cells pooled with CCR7-negative TemRA cells. The chain recombines TRBV6-5 with TRBJ1-4; perhaps TRBD1 as D (6 bases). The CDR3 sequence: CASSYSGTKGEKLFF. CDR3 DNA: TGTGCCAGCAGTTACTCCGGGACAAAGGGAGAAAAACTGTTTTTT.